The rows below give T cell receptor beta chains drawn from one sample of a study of blood T cell repertoires in COVID-19. TCRdb's copy holds only in-frame clones and misses some; the assay was immunoSEQ multiplex PCR. The sample holds 70,000 to 85,000 clones, about four fifths seen once. Sequencing was carried out using peripheral blood. These receptors all come from a man older than 75 with active or convalescent COVID-19. CDR3s include the opening cysteine and the closing phenylalanine or tryptophan. The D gene is left open where the match is weak. Clone size, where shown, is once, few, many, or a class for clones that have expanded.

d_gene: .
v_gene: TRBV5-6
j_gene: TRBJ2-7
abundance: .
CDR3aa: CASSLRGSYEQYF
CDR3nt: TGTGCCAGCAGCTTGAGGGGATCCTACGAGCAGTACTTC

d_gene: TRBD2
v_gene: TRBV3-1/TRBV3-2
j_gene: TRBJ2-2
abundance: .
CDR3aa: CASSQVYLAGGPGNTGELFF
CDR3nt: TGTGCCAGCAGCCAAGTTTACCTAGCGGGAGGGCCCGGGAACACCGGGGAGCTGTTTTTT

d_gene: .
v_gene: TRBV5-5
j_gene: TRBJ2-5
abundance: .
CDR3aa: CASSLVQAQETQYF
CDR3nt: TGTGCCAGCAGCTTGGTCCAGGCCCAAGAGACCCAGTACTTC

d_gene: TRBD2
v_gene: TRBV11-2
j_gene: TRBJ2-5
abundance: .
CDR3aa: CASSLGLVETQYF
CDR3nt: TGTGCCAGCAGCCTCGGACTAGTTGAGACCCAGTACTTC

d_gene: .
v_gene: TRBV29-1
j_gene: TRBJ1-4
abundance: .
CDR3aa: CSVARGGNEKLFF
CDR3nt: TGCAGCGTAGCCAGGGGTGGTAATGAAAAACTGTTTTTT

d_gene: .
v_gene: TRBV7-9
j_gene: TRBJ2-1
abundance: .
CDR3aa: CASRPGHSDEQFF
CDR3nt: TGTGCCAGCCGCCCTGGGCATTCGGATGAGCAGTTCTTC

d_gene: TRBD2
v_gene: TRBV15
j_gene: TRBJ2-3
abundance: .
CDR3aa: CATSREVTSGTSTDTQYF
CDR3nt: TGTGCCACCAGCAGAGAAGTTACTAGCGGGACTAGCACAGATACGCAGTATTTT

d_gene: .
v_gene: TRBV7-8
j_gene: TRBJ2-1
abundance: .
CDR3aa: CASSLSYRAVEQFF
CDR3nt: TGTGCCAGCAGCTTATCTTACAGGGCCGTTGAGCAGTTCTTC

d_gene: .
v_gene: TRBV4-1
j_gene: TRBJ2-3
abundance: .
CDR3aa: CASSQVEAAGPRVLYTDTQYF
CDR3nt: TGCGCCAGCAGCCAAGTGGAGGCAGCGGGCCCCCGGGTCCTCTACACAGATACGCAGTATTTT

d_gene: .
v_gene: TRBV6-1
j_gene: TRBJ1-2
abundance: once
CDR3aa: CASSDTGIRGYTF
CDR3nt: TGTGCCAGCAGTGATACAGGGATTCGGGGCTACACCTTC

d_gene: TRBD2
v_gene: TRBV20-1
j_gene: TRBJ2-3
abundance: .
CDR3aa: CSASTGGADTQYF
CDR3nt: TGCAGTGCTAGTACGGGAGGGGCAGATACGCAGTATTTT

d_gene: TRBD1
v_gene: TRBV9
j_gene: TRBJ2-2
abundance: once
CDR3aa: CASSFTGGTGELFF
CDR3nt: TGTGCCAGCAGCTTCACAGGGGGCACCGGGGAGCTGTTTTTT

d_gene: TRBD2
v_gene: TRBV5-1
j_gene: TRBJ2-2
abundance: once
CDR3aa: CASTWVAGGHVNTGELFF
CDR3nt: TGCGCCAGCACTTGGGTAGCGGGGGGACACGTGAACACCGGGGAGCTGTTTTTT

d_gene: .
v_gene: TRBV5-4
j_gene: TRBJ1-1
abundance: .
CDR3aa: CASSSPVQNTEAFF
CDR3nt: TGTGCCAGCAGCTCCCCGGTTCAGAACACTGAAGCTTTCTTT

d_gene: TRBD1
v_gene: TRBV24-1
j_gene: TRBJ2-7
abundance: .
CDR3aa: CATSLPGTGSEQYF
CDR3nt: TGTGCCACCAGTCTCCCCGGGACAGGGAGCGAGCAGTACTTC

d_gene: .
v_gene: TRBV19
j_gene: TRBJ1-3
abundance: .
CDR3aa: CASSNLGDRNTIYF
CDR3nt: TGTGCCAGTAGTAACCTCGGGGACAGAAACACCATATATTTT

d_gene: TRBD2
v_gene: TRBV7-6
j_gene: TRBJ2-3
abundance: .
CDR3aa: CASSLSPVGGAGVPDTQYF
CDR3nt: TGTGCCAGCAGCTTATCCCCGGTCGGGGGGGCCGGGGTGCCAGATACGCAGTATTTT

d_gene: .
v_gene: TRBV19
j_gene: TRBJ1-1
abundance: .
CDR3aa: CASSIRRTEAFF
CDR3nt: TGTGCCAGTAGTATCCGCAGAACTGAAGCTTTCTTT

d_gene: .
v_gene: TRBV7-2
j_gene: TRBJ2-1
abundance: .
CDR3aa: CASSLVPVREQFF
CDR3nt: TGTGCCAGCAGCTTAGTTCCGGTGAGAGAGCAGTTCTTC

d_gene: .
v_gene: TRBV7-2
j_gene: TRBJ1-2
abundance: .
CDR3aa: CASSPGGALRIVGGYTF
CDR3nt: TGTGCCAGCAGCCCCGGAGGGGCCCTACGAATCGTGGGCGGCTACACCTTC